A selection of T cell receptor beta chains follows, all from one sample in a study of molecular identifiers for immune sequencing clone quantification. MiXCR was run by TCRdb on the PCR reads, yielding one entry per CDR3 protein. This table has about 500,000 distinct CDR3 sequences, 25% appearing once. Specimen: naive CD8+ T cells from blood, with Jurkat cell RNA spiked in. All receptors come from a human donor in good health. Some libraries in this study had Jurkat cell RNA spiked in. The CDR3 runs from the conserved cysteine through the conserved F or W. Expanded clones get a size class; other rows say once, few or many, or leave the size out.

V: TRBV7-9
size: few
J: TRBJ2-7
CDR3: CASSPGWPLTYEQYF

V: TRBV6-5
size: many
J: TRBJ2-7
CDR3: CASSRGQSYEQYF

V: TRBV4-3
size: few
J: TRBJ2-7
CDR3: CASSPLHPGLAVYEQYF

V: TRBV6-6
size: many
J: TRBJ2-3
CDR3: CASSYGLAADTQYF

V: TRBV12-3/TRBV12-4
size: many
J: TRBJ1-5
CDR3: CAVGSTGVKQPQHF

V: TRBV12-3/TRBV12-4
size: few
J: TRBJ2-7
CDR3: CASSWVGGIVYEQYF

V: TRBV6-1
size: few
J: TRBJ2-7
CDR3: CASSELREAAEQYF

V: TRBV6-2/TRBV6-3
size: few
J: TRBJ2-3
CDR3: CASTEAGGTDTQYF

V: TRBV6-6
size: many
J: TRBJ2-7
CDR3: CASSNLDRGPEEQYF

V: TRBV7-2
size: few
J: TRBJ2-7
CDR3: CASSSSGQGSYEQYF

V: TRBV4-3
size: few
J: TRBJ2-3
CDR3: CASSQEGWTSGGYTDTQYF

V: TRBV4-1
size: few
J: TRBJ2-2
CDR3: CASSHRGQEELFF

V: TRBV5-1
size: .
J: TRBJ2-5
CDR3: CASSLSLAGGPGETQYF

V: TRBV6-2/TRBV6-3
size: .
J: TRBJ2-3
CDR3: CASSYTTGIYTDTQYF

V: TRBV19
size: few
J: TRBJ1-2
CDR3: CASRITGGSYGYTF

V: TRBV6-5
size: many
J: TRBJ2-7
CDR3: CASSYYREGYEQYF

V: TRBV7-2
size: few
J: TRBJ2-3
CDR3: CASSLGLAGGFADTQYF

V: TRBV6-2/TRBV6-3
size: few
J: TRBJ2-5
CDR3: CASRTQIAGGRLQETQYF

V: TRBV5-1
size: few
J: TRBJ2-7
CDR3: CASSLNRAYEQYF

V: TRBV20-1
size: .
J: TRBJ2-7
CDR3: CSAAPRQGAFIYEQYF

V: TRBV6-2/TRBV6-3
size: few
J: TRBJ2-3
CDR3: CASSFPGQGSPDTQYF

V: TRBV11-2
size: .
J: TRBJ2-7
CDR3: CASSLGGVSEYERYF

V: TRBV28
size: .
J: TRBJ2-3
CDR3: CATATPSGRRDTQYF

V: TRBV6-2/TRBV6-3
size: few
J: TRBJ2-1
CDR3: CASSYLLERDLNEQFF

V: TRBV29-1
size: .
J: TRBJ1-2
CDR3: CSVEKEVGYGDTF

V: TRBV20-1
size: few
J: TRBJ1-1
CDR3: CSARGRDIFFKANTEAFF

V: TRBV3-1
size: few
J: TRBJ2-3
CDR3: CASSQANRFSTDTQYF

V: TRBV5-1
size: many
J: TRBJ1-1
CDR3: CASSLPSDRAVPEAFF

V: TRBV6-5
size: many
J: TRBJ1-3
CDR3: CASSYSGGSGNTIYF

V: TRBV5-4
size: .
J: TRBJ2-4
CDR3: CASCLSGTGKNIQYF

V: TRBV7-6
size: many
J: TRBJ2-3
CDR3: CASSKDLTVTDTQYF

V: TRBV12-5
size: few
J: TRBJ1-1
CDR3: CASGLDRVPEAFF

V: TRBV7-9
size: .
J: TRBJ2-5
CDR3: CASSSRSQGAQETQYF

V: TRBV27
size: few
J: TRBJ1-2
CDR3: CASKAGVPYGYTF

V: TRBV14
size: many
J: TRBJ2-2
CDR3: CASSLSGSGGELFF

V: TRBV13
size: few
J: TRBJ2-1
CDR3: CASSLLGTSGFLHNEQFF

V: TRBV4-1
size: few
J: TRBJ1-1
CDR3: CASSQGPGLDTEAFF

V: TRBV28
size: many
J: TRBJ2-7
CDR3: CASSSPYEQYF

V: TRBV4-1
size: .
J: TRBJ2-7
CDR3: CASSQGGAAEQYF

V: TRBV7-9
size: many
J: TRBJ1-2
CDR3: CASSSWTDPSNYGYTF

V: TRBV19
size: few
J: TRBJ2-2
CDR3: CATSGWDTGELFF

V: TRBV6-2/TRBV6-3
size: .
J: TRBJ2-5
CDR3: CASSYGPFQETQYF

V: TRBV28
size: .
J: TRBJ2-1
CDR3: CASSRLAEHSYNEQFF

V: TRBV4-1
size: many
J: TRBJ2-5
CDR3: CASSPTGSAMETQYF

V: TRBV27
size: .
J: TRBJ2-7
CDR3: CASSYQWAYEQYF

V: TRBV14
size: many
J: TRBJ2-6
CDR3: CASSTPGQGPSGANVLTF

V: TRBV5-1
size: many
J: TRBJ1-1
CDR3: CASSSSTVAEAFF

V: TRBV28
size: few
J: TRBJ1-2
CDR3: CASREDRGYGYTF

V: TRBV29-1
size: many
J: TRBJ1-1
CDR3: CSVPGTEAFF

V: TRBV7-9
size: few
J: TRBJ2-7
CDR3: CASSLIGTGPYEQYF

V: TRBV20-1
size: few
J: TRBJ1-4
CDR3: CSARDATNEKLFF

V: TRBV28
size: .
J: TRBJ2-3
CDR3: CASSLLQGTRTDTQYF

V: TRBV7-9
size: .
J: TRBJ2-7
CDR3: CASSKTGQGYYEQYF

V: TRBV20-1
size: many
J: TRBJ2-7
CDR3: CSARNVDSGIYEQYF

V: TRBV25-1
size: many
J: TRBJ2-7
CDR3: CASSEYGQAYEQYF

V: TRBV11-2
size: few
J: TRBJ2-1
CDR3: CASSFIASGRDEQFF

V: TRBV10-3
size: .
J: TRBJ1-2
CDR3: CAIAPGTGGYGYTF

V: TRBV29-1
size: .
J: TRBJ2-7
CDR3: CSVDMGTSDYEQYF